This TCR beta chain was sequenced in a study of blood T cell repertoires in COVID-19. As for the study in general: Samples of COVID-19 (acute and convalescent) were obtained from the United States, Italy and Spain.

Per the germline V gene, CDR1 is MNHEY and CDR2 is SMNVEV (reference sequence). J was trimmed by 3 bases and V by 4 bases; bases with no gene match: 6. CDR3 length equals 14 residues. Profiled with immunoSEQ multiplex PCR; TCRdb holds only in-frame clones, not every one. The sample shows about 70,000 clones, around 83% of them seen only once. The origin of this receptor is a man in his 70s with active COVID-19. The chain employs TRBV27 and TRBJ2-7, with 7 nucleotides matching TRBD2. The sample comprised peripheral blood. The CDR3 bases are TGTGCCAGCAGTTCTCGGTGGGGGGGCTACGAGCAGTACTTC. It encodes CASSSRWGGYEQYF.